The present T cell receptor beta chain was sequenced within a study of cytomegalovirus exposure and HLA in healthy donors. Germline V gene sequence: CDR1 PRHDT, CDR2 FYEKMQ (reference sequence). V was clipped by 7 bases and J by 0 bases, with 5 bases between them. CDR3 size: 12 residues. Measured with immunoSEQ multiplex PCR; TCRdb has only the in-frame clones, and not every one. The sample yields 200,000 to 300,000 clones, 70% to 90% seen once. A word on this clone: As yet, its antigen is unknown.

Points from the study as a whole: Some TCR beta chains (164 of them) were listed as cytomegalovirus-associated.

Separation from the roughly 700-subject first cohort characterized the roughly 130-subject validation cohort, to which the donors belonged. The V gene is TRBV13, the J gene TRBJ2-3; D may be TRBD1 (5 bases). Material: PBMCs. This TCR derives from a woman aged 25 to 39 in good health and CMV-seropositive. The CDR3 spells CASTGSTDTQYF. The CDR3, as DNA: TGTGCCAGCACAGGGAGCACAGATACGCAGTATTTT.